This T cell receptor beta chain derives from a study of blood T cell repertoires in COVID-19. Study-level information: Both acute and convalescent COVID-19 samples were obtained from the United States, Italy and Spain. PBMCs, B-cell-depleted T cells, or T cells were the source of the cDNA or gDNA that made up the material.

This CDR3 has 14 amino acids. Germline V gives CDR1 SGDLS, CDR2 YYNGEE. With V trimmed by 4 bases and J by 5 bases, 6 bases remained unmatched. Assay used: immunoSEQ multiplex PCR; TCRdb lists only in-frame clones, some missing. Among approximately 120,000 clones listed, around 81% were seen once. The sample consisted of peripheral blood. The receptor comes from a woman aged 45-65 years with acute or convalescent COVID-19. The rearrangement uses TRBV9 and TRBJ2-3; 8 bases line up with TRBD2. The CDR3 sequence: CASSTGTRGDTQYF. The CDR3 DNA reads TGTGCCAGCAGCACCGGGACTAGAGGAGATACGCAGTATTTT.